This T cell receptor beta chain appears in the sequencing data of a study of PD-L1 blockade in urothelial cancer. Study-wide background: The median number of T cells present in blood samples was 141,255.

Points from the study as a whole: Below-median pretreatment blood TCR clonality predicted better survival.

Individual patients had between 1 and 8 samples, taken pretreatment and on-treatment. This CDR3 contains 18 residues. V trimming: 5 bases; J trimming: 3 bases; junction bases outside the gene matches: 14. CDR1 MNHEY and CDR2 SMNVEV come from the germline V gene (reference sequence). Spike-ins of synthetic TCR analog templates went into each PCR. Profiled with immunoSEQ multiplex PCR; TCRdb holds only in-frame clones, not every one. The profile shows approximately 110,000 clones, around 85% of them singletons. Note on this clone: The target antigen is unknown.

The chain carries TRBV27 and TRBJ2-1, with TRBD2 identical over 9 bases. The sequenced sample was PBMCs, obtained around atezolizumab (anti-PD-L1) treatment. The clonotype comes from a man aged 45-60 years with urothelial cancer. CDR3 DNA sequence: TGTGCCAGCAGTCCTTTGAGCTTAGCGGGAGAAATCTACAATGAGCAGTTCTTC. Translating gives CASSPLSLAGEIYNEQFF.